A selection of T cell receptor beta chains follows, all from one sample in a study of blood T cell repertoires in COVID-19. The table came from immunoSEQ multiplex PCR; TCRdb's copy has only in-frame clones and leaves some out. Of more than 350,000 clones in the sample, around 89% were seen once. The sequenced sample consisted of peripheral blood. The receptors shown here come from a woman aged 25 to 39 with COVID-19, enrolled during active disease. The CDR3 runs from the conserved cysteine through the conserved F or W. D genes are given only for firm matches. Some rows mark clone size as missing; the rest say once, few, many or name a class of expanded clone.

TRBJ1-1 | TRBV5-4 | TRBD1 | . | CASSFGQGYTEAFF | TGTGCCAGCAGCTTCGGACAGGGATACACTGAAGCTTTCTTT
TRBJ2-1 | TRBV4-3 | . | . | CASSQDGMRIEQFF | TGCGCCAGCAGCCAAGATGGAATGCGGATTGAGCAGTTCTTC
TRBJ1-6 | TRBV5-1 | . | few | CASSSEGSYNSPLHF | TGCGCCAGCAGCTCGGAGGGGTCCTATAATTCACCCCTCCACTTT
TRBJ1-2 | TRBV11-3 | TRBD1 | . | CASSLPGQGERNYGYTF | TGTGCCAGCAGCCTCCCAGGACAGGGGGAAAGGAACTATGGCTACACCTTC
TRBJ1-6 | TRBV7-2 | TRBD1 | . | CASSLAAYRGLANSPLHF | TGTGCCAGCAGCTTAGCAGCCTACAGGGGCTTGGCCAACTCACCCCTCCACTTT
TRBJ1-1 | TRBV5-6 | . | . | CASSLAEFTGISEAFF | TGTGCCAGCAGCTTGGCCGAGTTTACAGGGATCTCTGAAGCTTTCTTT
TRBJ2-6 | TRBV5-3 | TRBD1 | few | CAITTGGLSGANVLTF | TGTGCCATTACCACAGGGGGTCTCTCTGGGGCCAACGTCCTGACTTTC
TRBJ2-3 | TRBV5-6 | TRBD2 | . | CASSLKTSLRTDTQYF | TGTGCCAGCAGCCTCAAGACTAGCCTTCGCACAGATACGCAGTATTTT
TRBJ1-2 | TRBV25-1 | TRBD1 | . | CASSESDRAGYGYTF | TGTGCCAGCAGTGAGTCGGACAGGGCAGGGTATGGCTACACCTTC
TRBJ2-1 | TRBV4-3 | . | few | CASSQTDRYNEQFF | TGCGCCAGCAGCCAAACTGACAGGTACAATGAGCAGTTCTTC
TRBJ2-4 | TRBV7-2 | . | . | CASSSSLGGQNIQYF | TGTGCCAGCAGCTCGTCCTTGGGGGGACAAAACATTCAGTACTTC
TRBJ1-2 | TRBV6-5 | TRBD1 | . | CASSYAFGTGGYGYTF | TGTGCCAGCAGTTACGCCTTCGGGACAGGTGGCTATGGCTACACCTTC
TRBJ2-3 | TRBV21-1 | . | . | CASRKNRESLTDTQYF | TGTGCCAGCAGAAAAAACAGGGAAAGCTTGACAGATACGCAGTATTTT
TRBJ2-1 | TRBV7-2 | . | . | CATLPRESSYNEQFF | TGTGCCACCCTGCCCCGGGAGAGCTCCTACAATGAGCAGTTCTTC
TRBJ2-1 | TRBV2 | . | . | CASRLLAGDEQFF | TGTGCCAGCAGATTACTAGCCGGGGATGAGCAGTTCTTC
TRBJ2-5 | TRBV10-1 | . | . | CASSESGAQETQYF | TGCGCCAGCAGTGAGTCGGGCGCCCAAGAGACCCAGTACTTC
TRBJ1-2 | TRBV11-2 | . | . | CASSERQAPLWPGYTF | TGTGCCAGCAGCGAACGCCAGGCCCCATTATGGCCTGGCTACACCTTC
TRBJ2-1 | TRBV5-4 | . | once | CASSLTAYNEQFF | TGTGCCAGCAGCTTGACAGCATACAATGAGCAGTTCTTC
TRBJ1-3 | TRBV4-1 | TRBD1 | few | CASSHTTDRGGSGNTIYF | TGCGCCAGCAGCCATACAACGGACAGGGGGGGTTCTGGAAACACCATATATTTT
TRBJ2-2 | TRBV27 | TRBD1 | . | CASSSNTGTGNTGELFF | TGTGCCAGCAGTTCCAATACCGGGACAGGGAACACCGGGGAGCTGTTTTTT
TRBJ2-5 | TRBV30 | TRBD2 | . | CAWNRLAEIQETQYF | TGTGCCTGGAACCGACTAGCGGAGATTCAAGAGACCCAGTACTTC
TRBJ1-6 | TRBV28 | . | . | CASSFPGLRNSPLHF | TGTGCCAGCAGTTTCCCAGGACTGAGAAATTCACCCCTCCACTTT
TRBJ2-1 | TRBV5-4 | TRBD2 | . | CASSFSASGAYNEQFF | TGTGCCAGCAGCTTTTCTGCTAGCGGAGCCTACAATGAGCAGTTCTTC
TRBJ1-3 | TRBV6-5 | TRBD1 | . | CASSRQGRFGNTIYF | TGTGCCAGCAGTCGACAGGGGCGATTCGGAAACACCATATATTTT
TRBJ1-3 | TRBV10-3 | TRBD1 | . | CAISEHAGTGLPGPIYF | TGTGCCATCAGTGAACACGCCGGGACAGGGCTCCCCGGTCCCATATATTTT
TRBJ2-3 | TRBV30 | TRBD2 | . | CAWILADSTDTQYF | TGTGCCTGGATACTAGCGGATAGCACAGATACGCAGTATTTT
TRBJ2-1 | TRBV4-3 | TRBD1 | . | CASSQAGTAAYNEQFF | TGCGCCAGCAGCCAAGCCGGGACAGCGGCATACAATGAGCAGTTCTTC
TRBJ2-2 | TRBV16 | . | few | CASSQSWGRDGELFF | TGTGCCAGCAGCCAAAGTTGGGGGCGCGACGGGGAGCTGTTTTTT
TRBJ1-1 | TRBV13 | TRBD1 | . | CASSPDRGRTEAFF | TGTGCCAGCAGCCCTGACAGGGGAAGGACTGAAGCTTTCTTT
TRBJ1-1 | TRBV7-2 | TRBD1 | few | CASSLTTGALNTEAFF | TGTGCCAGCAGCTTAACGACAGGGGCTTTGAACACTGAAGCTTTCTTT
TRBJ2-1 | TRBV4-3 | TRBD2 | . | CASSRRALAGQSSYNEQFF | TGCGCCAGCAGCCGAAGGGCCTTAGCGGGGCAGAGCTCCTACAATGAGCAGTTCTTC
TRBJ2-3 | TRBV18 | . | . | CASSFQSTDTQYF | TGTGCCAGCTCATTTCAGAGCACAGATACGCAGTATTTT
TRBJ2-3 | TRBV19 | TRBD2 | once | CASSGLALTDTQYF | TGTGCCAGTAGCGGACTAGCTCTCACAGATACGCAGTATTTT
TRBJ2-3 | TRBV18 | . | . | CASSPSPYAASTDTQYF | TGTGCCAGCTCACCAAGCCCTTATGCCGCTTCCACAGATACGCAGTATTTT
TRBJ2-1 | TRBV27 | TRBD2 | . | CASGAGTSYNEQFF | TGTGCCAGCGGGGCCGGGACTAGCTACAATGAGCAGTTCTTC
TRBJ1-1 | TRBV27 | TRBD1 | . | CASSLDRGRRTEAFF | TGTGCCAGCAGTTTGGACAGGGGGCGGAGGACTGAAGCTTTCTTT
TRBJ1-2 | TRBV6-5 | TRBD1 | . | CASSWGQGNYGYTF | TGTGCCAGCAGCTGGGGACAGGGGAACTATGGCTACACCTTC
TRBJ2-1 | TRBV11-3 | TRBD2 | . | CASSLVGLSSDEQFF | TGTGCCAGCAGCTTAGTGGGACTAAGTAGCGATGAGCAGTTCTTC
TRBJ1-2 | TRBV7-2 | TRBD1 | . | CASSWDRGVDGYTF | TGTGCCAGCAGCTGGGACAGGGGGGTTGATGGCTACACCTTC
TRBJ1-2 | TRBV6-2/TRBV6-3 | . | . | CASSDSYGYTF | TGTGCCAGCAGCGACAGCTATGGCTACACCTTC
TRBJ2-3 | TRBV7-2 | TRBD2 | . | CASSPRGLAASTDTQYF | TGTGCCAGCAGCCCCCGAGGGCTAGCGGCTAGCACAGATACGCAGTATTTT
TRBJ2-3 | TRBV9 | . | once | CASSALVFTPDTQYF | TGTGCCAGCAGCGCACTAGTATTTACGCCGGATACGCAGTATTTT
TRBJ1-4 | TRBV15 | . | . | CATSISRTAINEKLFF | TGTGCCACCAGCATTTCCCGGACAGCTATAAATGAAAAACTGTTTTTT
TRBJ1-5 | TRBV2 | . | . | CASSEQYSNQPQHF | TGTGCCAGCAGTGAACAGTATAGCAATCAGCCCCAGCATTTT
TRBJ2-5 | TRBV6-1 | . | . | CASSGRSRVTGHGETQYF | TGTGCCAGCAGTGGACGGTCCCGTGTGACGGGACACGGAGAGACCCAGTACTTC